These T cell receptor beta chains were read from a single sample in a study. TCRdb used MiXCR to reprocess the RT-PCR reads, holding one entry per CDR3 protein. This table has around 700,000 distinct CDR3 sequences, approximately 15% appearing once. Sample: memory CD4+ T cells from blood. The receptors originated from a female donor in good health, serving as a healthy control. Both conserved end residues are part of each CDR3. Each record gives: D gene, clone size, J gene, V gene, CDR3 DNA, CDR3 protein. The D gene is left open where the match is weak. Clone size is stated in some rows and not others, as once, few, many or a class when expanded.

d_gene: -; abundance: few; j_gene: TRBJ1-1; v_gene: TRBV20-1; CDR3nt: TGCAGTGCTAGTGTAGTAGAAGCTTTCTTT; CDR3aa: CSASVVEAFF
d_gene: TRBD1; abundance: many; j_gene: TRBJ1-5; v_gene: TRBV5-1; CDR3nt: TGCGCCAGCAGCTTGGACGGACAGGGGAATCAGCCCCAGCATTTT; CDR3aa: CASSLDGQGNQPQHF
d_gene: -; abundance: -; j_gene: TRBJ2-2; v_gene: TRBV7-2; CDR3nt: TGTGCCAGCAGCTTAGATGGTGTCGGGGAGCTGTTTTTT; CDR3aa: CASSLDGVGELFF
d_gene: TRBD1; abundance: few; j_gene: TRBJ1-1; v_gene: TRBV28; CDR3nt: TGTGCCAGCAGTTCGGCGGGGGGACAGGCAATTGAAGCTTTCTTT; CDR3aa: CASSSAGGQAIEAFF
d_gene: TRBD1; abundance: few; j_gene: TRBJ1-2; v_gene: TRBV20-1; CDR3nt: TGCAGTGCTCGCAGGGGGGGAGATGGCTACACCTTC; CDR3aa: CSARRGGDGYTF
d_gene: -; abundance: -; j_gene: TRBJ1-1; v_gene: TRBV15; CDR3nt: TGTGCCACCAGCAGTGATGAGGCAGGAAACACTGAAGCTTTCTTT; CDR3aa: CATSSDEAGNTEAFF
d_gene: TRBD1; abundance: few; j_gene: TRBJ1-2; v_gene: TRBV18; CDR3nt: TGTGCCAGCTCCCCCACAGGGGGCGAGAATGGCTACACCTTC; CDR3aa: CASSPTGGENGYTF
d_gene: TRBD1; abundance: -; j_gene: TRBJ2-7; v_gene: TRBV12-3/TRBV12-4; CDR3nt: TGTGCCAGCAGTTTAGCGACCGGGACAGGTGGCGAGCGGTACTTC; CDR3aa: CASSLATGTGGERYF
d_gene: -; abundance: -; j_gene: TRBJ1-1; v_gene: TRBV7-3; CDR3nt: TGTGCCAGCAGCTTAAATCAACGCAGATCGAACACTGAAGCTTTCTTT; CDR3aa: CASSLNQRRSNTEAFF
d_gene: TRBD2; abundance: few; j_gene: TRBJ2-5; v_gene: TRBV29-1; CDR3nt: TGCAGCGTTGTGGGAGGGGCTAGCGGGAGTCCGGAGACCCAGTACTTC; CDR3aa: CSVVGGASGSPETQYF
d_gene: -; abundance: -; j_gene: TRBJ1-5; v_gene: TRBV3-1; CDR3nt: TGTGCCAGCAGCCAAGAAGTAGAGGGGCCCCAGCATTTT; CDR3aa: CASSQEVEGPQHF
d_gene: -; abundance: many; j_gene: TRBJ2-3; v_gene: TRBV4-3; CDR3nt: TGCGCCAGCAGCCAAGAAACAGGGGGGGCGCAGTATTTT; CDR3aa: CASSQETGGAQYF
d_gene: -; abundance: -; j_gene: TRBJ2-6; v_gene: TRBV7-2; CDR3nt: TGTGCCAGCAGTAGGGGAACGGATGGGGCCAACGTCCTGACTTTC; CDR3aa: CASSRGTDGANVLTF
d_gene: TRBD1; abundance: -; j_gene: TRBJ2-1; v_gene: TRBV28; CDR3nt: TGTGCCAGCAGTTTGTACGGACAGGGGGGTCCCAATGAGCAGTTCTTC; CDR3aa: CASSLYGQGGPNEQFF
d_gene: TRBD1; abundance: few; j_gene: TRBJ2-7; v_gene: TRBV6-5; CDR3nt: TGTGCCAGCAGTTACGACGGGACAGGGGTGTACGAGCAGTACTTC; CDR3aa: CASSYDGTGVYEQYF
d_gene: TRBD2; abundance: -; j_gene: TRBJ2-3; v_gene: TRBV6-7; CDR3nt: TGTGCCAGTTTAGCGGGAGGGCCGTTCTATCTTGATACGCAGTATTTT; CDR3aa: CASLAGGPFYLDTQYF
d_gene: TRBD1; abundance: -; j_gene: TRBJ1-2; v_gene: TRBV20-1; CDR3nt: TGCAGTGCTAGAGATCGGGACAGCTTACTCTATGGCTACACCTTC; CDR3aa: CSARDRDSLLYGYTF
d_gene: -; abundance: -; j_gene: TRBJ1-5; v_gene: TRBV21-1; CDR3nt: TGTGCCAGCAGCAAAGAACTACTTTCACGGTGTAGCAATCAGCCCCAGCATTTT; CDR3aa: CASSKELLSRCSNQPQHF
d_gene: -; abundance: -; j_gene: TRBJ2-7; v_gene: TRBV2; CDR3nt: TGTGCCAGCAGGGAACAGGCTCGAGTTTACTTC; CDR3aa: CASREQARVYF
d_gene: -; abundance: -; j_gene: TRBJ1-5; v_gene: TRBV7-2; CDR3nt: TGTGCCAGCAGCTTTACCCAAGATCAGCCCCAGCATTTT; CDR3aa: CASSFTQDQPQHF
d_gene: -; abundance: -; j_gene: TRBJ1-2; v_gene: TRBV24-1; CDR3nt: TGTGCCACCAGTGATTTCGTGGGGGACGGCTACACCTTC; CDR3aa: CATSDFVGDGYTF
d_gene: TRBD2; abundance: few; j_gene: TRBJ2-5; v_gene: TRBV12-3/TRBV12-4; CDR3nt: TGTGCCAGCAGTTTACGTCGCGGGAGGGAGACCCAGTACTTC; CDR3aa: CASSLRRGRETQYF
d_gene: TRBD1; abundance: -; j_gene: TRBJ1-3; v_gene: TRBV6-6; CDR3nt: TGTGCCAGCAGTCCGGGACAGAGGGTCTCTGGAAACACCATATATTTT; CDR3aa: CASSPGQRVSGNTIYF
d_gene: TRBD1; abundance: few; j_gene: TRBJ1-1; v_gene: TRBV29-1; CDR3nt: TGCAGCGTTGGCCAGACAGGGGGGAAGAACACTGAAGCTTTCTTT; CDR3aa: CSVGQTGGKNTEAFF
d_gene: -; abundance: -; j_gene: TRBJ2-3; v_gene: TRBV20-1; CDR3nt: TGCAGTGCTAGATGTATCAGGTCAAGCACAGATACGCAGTATTTT; CDR3aa: CSARCIRSSTDTQYF
d_gene: -; abundance: few; j_gene: TRBJ2-5; v_gene: TRBV29-1; CDR3nt: TGCAGCGTATCTCGGGACGGACAAGAGACCCAGTACTTC; CDR3aa: CSVSRDGQETQYF
d_gene: -; abundance: many; j_gene: TRBJ2-1; v_gene: TRBV12-3/TRBV12-4; CDR3nt: TGTGCCAGCAGGACCTTTGGTCCTGGTGAGCAGTTCTTC; CDR3aa: CASRTFGPGEQFF
d_gene: -; abundance: few; j_gene: TRBJ2-7; v_gene: TRBV20-1; CDR3nt: TGCGTAGGAACAGGGCAGGGGACCTACGAGCAGTACTTC; CDR3aa: CVGTGQGTYEQYF
d_gene: -; abundance: many; j_gene: TRBJ1-6; v_gene: TRBV4-1; CDR3nt: TGCGCCAGCAGCCAAGATTTGCAGGGTGGTTCACCCCTCCACTTT; CDR3aa: CASSQDLQGGSPLHF
d_gene: -; abundance: many; j_gene: TRBJ2-3; v_gene: TRBV5-1; CDR3nt: TGCGCCAGCCGCGCGGGCCCGAACACAGATACGCAGTATTTT; CDR3aa: CASRAGPNTDTQYF
d_gene: -; abundance: many; j_gene: TRBJ1-1; v_gene: TRBV4-3; CDR3nt: TGCGCCAGCAGCAACCAGGACGGGAACACTGAAGCTTTCTTT; CDR3aa: CASSNQDGNTEAFF
d_gene: -; abundance: -; j_gene: TRBJ1-2; v_gene: TRBV27; CDR3nt: TGTGCCAGCAGTTTTGGGGGCGTCAACTATGGCTACACCTTC; CDR3aa: CASSFGGVNYGYTF